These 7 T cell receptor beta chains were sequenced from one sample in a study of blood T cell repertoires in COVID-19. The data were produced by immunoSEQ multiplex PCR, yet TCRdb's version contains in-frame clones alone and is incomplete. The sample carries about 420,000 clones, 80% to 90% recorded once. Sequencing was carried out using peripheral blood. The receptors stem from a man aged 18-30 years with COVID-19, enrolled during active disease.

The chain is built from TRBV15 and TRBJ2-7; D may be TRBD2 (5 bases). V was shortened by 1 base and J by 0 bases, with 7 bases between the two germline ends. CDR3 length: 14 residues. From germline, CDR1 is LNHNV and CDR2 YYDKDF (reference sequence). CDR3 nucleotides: TGTGCCACCAGCAGAGGGGAGAGCTCCTACGAGCAGTACTTC. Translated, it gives CATSRGESSYEQYF.

In nucleotides, the CDR3 is TGTGCCAGCAGCCGACATCTAACAGATACGCAGTATTTT. This gives the protein CASSRHLTDTQYF. The gene calls are TRBV6-5 and TRBJ2-3; unclear D gene. There are 13 residues in the CDR3. CDR1 is MNHEY, CDR2 SVGAGI, per germline. The V end lost 6 bases, the J end lost 3 bases, and 10 bases lay between the germline ends.

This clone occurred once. CDR3 sequence (DNA): TGTGCCACCAGTGACTCGGGACTAGCTGATGAGACCCAGTACTTC. It yields the protein CATSDSGLADETQYF. The chain employs TRBV24-1 and TRBJ2-5; 9 positions agree with TRBD2. V was pared by 4 bases and J by 5 bases, with 7 bases of the junction left unmatched. CDR3 length: 15 amino acids. The germline V gene has CDR1 KGHDR and CDR2 SFDVKD.

The CDR3 sequence is CASSQGSGEAFF. The CDR3 DNA reads as TGCGCCAGCAGCCAAGGCTCGGGTGAAGCTTTCTTT. The chain has TRBV4-1 and TRBJ1-1; D not resolved. Germline-derived CDR1 and CDR2 are MGHRA and YSYEKL. Deletions cut 1 base from V and 7 bases from J, with 7 bases between. The CDR3 is 12 amino acids.

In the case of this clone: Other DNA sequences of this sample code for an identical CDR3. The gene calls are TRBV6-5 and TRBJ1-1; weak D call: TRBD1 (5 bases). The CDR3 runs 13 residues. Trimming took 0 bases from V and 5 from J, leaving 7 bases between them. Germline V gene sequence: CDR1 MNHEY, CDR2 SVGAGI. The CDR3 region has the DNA TGTGCCAGCAGTTACTCTGGGGGGACTGAAGCTTTCTTT. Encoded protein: CASSYSGGTEAFF.

CDR3 nucleotide sequence: TGTGCCAGCAGCACCGGCGGGTTCTCCGAGCAGTACTTC. This codes for CASSTGGFSEQYF. The chain joins TRBV4-2 to TRBJ2-7; perhaps TRBD2 as D (5 bases). The CDR3 has 13 residues. The V end lost 5 bases, the J end lost 6 bases, and 14 bases lay between the germline ends. Germline CDR1 is LGHNA and CDR2 is YNFKEQ.

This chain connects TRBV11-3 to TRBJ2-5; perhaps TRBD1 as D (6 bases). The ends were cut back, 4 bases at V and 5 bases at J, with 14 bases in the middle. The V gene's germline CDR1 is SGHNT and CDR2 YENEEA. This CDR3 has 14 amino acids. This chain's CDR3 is CASSSGTTGETQYF. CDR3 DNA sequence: TGTGCCAGCAGCTCCGGGACAACCGGCGAGACCCAGTACTTC.